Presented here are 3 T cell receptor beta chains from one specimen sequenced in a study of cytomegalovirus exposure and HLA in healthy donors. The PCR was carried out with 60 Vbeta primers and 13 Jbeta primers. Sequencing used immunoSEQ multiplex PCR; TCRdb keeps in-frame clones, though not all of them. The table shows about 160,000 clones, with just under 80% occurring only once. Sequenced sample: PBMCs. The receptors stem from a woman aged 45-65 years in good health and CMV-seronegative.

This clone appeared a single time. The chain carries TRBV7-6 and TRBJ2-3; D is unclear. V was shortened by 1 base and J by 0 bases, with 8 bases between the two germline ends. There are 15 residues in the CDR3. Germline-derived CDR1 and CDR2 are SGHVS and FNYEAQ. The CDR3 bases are TGTGCCAGCAGCTTAGGCAGGTGGAGCACAGATACGCAGTATTTT. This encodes CASSLGRWSTDTQYF.

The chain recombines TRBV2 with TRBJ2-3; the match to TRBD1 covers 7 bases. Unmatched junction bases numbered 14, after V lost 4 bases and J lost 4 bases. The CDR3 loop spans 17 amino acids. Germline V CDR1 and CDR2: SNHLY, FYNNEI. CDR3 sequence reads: CASSGTTGTAMADTQYF. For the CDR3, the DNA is TGTGCCAGCAGTGGTACCACCGGGACAGCGATGGCAGATACGCAGTATTTT.

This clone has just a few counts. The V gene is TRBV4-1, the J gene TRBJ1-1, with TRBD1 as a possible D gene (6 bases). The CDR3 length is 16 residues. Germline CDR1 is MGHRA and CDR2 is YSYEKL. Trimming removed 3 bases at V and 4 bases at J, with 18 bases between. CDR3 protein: CASSQQGGGASTEAFF. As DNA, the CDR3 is TGCGCCAGCAGCCAGCAAGGAGGGGGGGCGAGCACTGAAGCTTTCTTT.